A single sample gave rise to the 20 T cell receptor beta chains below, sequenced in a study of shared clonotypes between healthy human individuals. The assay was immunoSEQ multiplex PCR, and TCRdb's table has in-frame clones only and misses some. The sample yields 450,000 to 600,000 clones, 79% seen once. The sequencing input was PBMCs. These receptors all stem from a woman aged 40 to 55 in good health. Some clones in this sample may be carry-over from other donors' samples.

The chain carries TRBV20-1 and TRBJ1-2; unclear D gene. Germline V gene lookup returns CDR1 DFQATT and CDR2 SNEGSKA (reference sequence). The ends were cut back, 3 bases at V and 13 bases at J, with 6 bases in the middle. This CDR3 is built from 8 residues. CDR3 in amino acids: CSASGVTF. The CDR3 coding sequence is TGCAGTGCTAGTGGAGTCACCTTC.

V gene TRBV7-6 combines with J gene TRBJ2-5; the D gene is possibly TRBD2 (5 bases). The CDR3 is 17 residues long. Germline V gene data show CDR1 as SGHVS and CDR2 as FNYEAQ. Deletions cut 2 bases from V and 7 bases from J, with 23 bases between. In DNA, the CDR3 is TGTGCCAGCAGCTTACCCTACATCGGCGGGCAGAAAGGGACCCAGTACTTC. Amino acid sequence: CASSLPYIGGQKGTQYF.

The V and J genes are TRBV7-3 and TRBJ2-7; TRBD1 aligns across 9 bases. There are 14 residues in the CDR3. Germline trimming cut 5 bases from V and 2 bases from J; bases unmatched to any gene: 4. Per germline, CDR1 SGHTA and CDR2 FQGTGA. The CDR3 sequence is CASSLGQGTYEQYF. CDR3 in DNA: TGTGCCAGCAGCCTCGGACAGGGGACCTACGAGCAGTACTTC.

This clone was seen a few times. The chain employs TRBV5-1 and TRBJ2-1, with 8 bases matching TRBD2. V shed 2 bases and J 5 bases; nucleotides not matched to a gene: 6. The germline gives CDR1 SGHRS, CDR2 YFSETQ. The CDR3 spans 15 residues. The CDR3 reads CASSFPSGRHNEQFF. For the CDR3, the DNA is TGCGCCAGCAGCTTCCCCAGCGGGAGACACAATGAGCAGTTCTTC.

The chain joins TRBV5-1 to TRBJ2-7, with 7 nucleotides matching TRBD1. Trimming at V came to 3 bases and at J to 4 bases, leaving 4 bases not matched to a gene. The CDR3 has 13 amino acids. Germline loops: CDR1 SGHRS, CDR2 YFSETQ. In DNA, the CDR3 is TGCGCCAGCAGCTCAGGGGGTGGGTACGAGCAGTACTTC. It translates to CASSSGGGYEQYF.

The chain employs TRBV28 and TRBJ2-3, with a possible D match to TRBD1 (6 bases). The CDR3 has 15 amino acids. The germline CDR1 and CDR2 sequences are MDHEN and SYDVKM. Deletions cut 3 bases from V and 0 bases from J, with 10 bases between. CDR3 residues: CASSFRDTSTDTQYF. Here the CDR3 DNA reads TGTGCCAGCAGTTTCCGGGACACGAGCACAGATACGCAGTATTTT.

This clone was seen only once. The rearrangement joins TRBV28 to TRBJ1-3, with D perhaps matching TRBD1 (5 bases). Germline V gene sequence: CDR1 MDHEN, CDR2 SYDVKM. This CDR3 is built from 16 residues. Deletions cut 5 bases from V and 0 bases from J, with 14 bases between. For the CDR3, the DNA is TGTGCCAGCAGTCCCGGGGACGCGAGCTCTGGAAACACCATATATTTT. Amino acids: CASSPGDASSGNTIYF.

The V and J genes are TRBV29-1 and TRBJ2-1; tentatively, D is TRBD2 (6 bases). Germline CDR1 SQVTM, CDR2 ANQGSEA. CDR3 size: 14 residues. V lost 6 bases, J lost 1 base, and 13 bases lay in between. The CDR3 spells CSVASSGSYNEQFF. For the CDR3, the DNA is TGCAGCGTCGCCAGTAGCGGTTCCTACAATGAGCAGTTCTTC.

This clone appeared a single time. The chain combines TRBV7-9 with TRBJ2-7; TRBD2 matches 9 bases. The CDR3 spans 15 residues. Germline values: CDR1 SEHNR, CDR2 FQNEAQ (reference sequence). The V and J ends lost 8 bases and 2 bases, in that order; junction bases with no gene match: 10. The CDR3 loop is CASRRLGGRAYEQYF. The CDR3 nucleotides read TGTGCCAGCCGAAGGTTGGGCGGGAGGGCCTACGAGCAGTACTTC.

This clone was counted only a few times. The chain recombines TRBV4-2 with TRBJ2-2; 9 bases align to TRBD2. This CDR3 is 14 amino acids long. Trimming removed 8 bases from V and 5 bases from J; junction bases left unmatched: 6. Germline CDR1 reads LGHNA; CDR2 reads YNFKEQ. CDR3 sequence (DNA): TGTGCCAGCGGTGGGACTAGCCAGACCGGGGAGCTGTTTTTT. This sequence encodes CASGGTSQTGELFF.

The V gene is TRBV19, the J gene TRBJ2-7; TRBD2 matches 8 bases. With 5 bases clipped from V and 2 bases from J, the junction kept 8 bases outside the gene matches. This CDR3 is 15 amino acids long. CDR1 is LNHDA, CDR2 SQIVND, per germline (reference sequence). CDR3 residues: CASSPGGDRAYEQYF. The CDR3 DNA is TGTGCCAGTAGTCCGGGAGGGGACCGCGCCTACGAGCAGTACTTC.

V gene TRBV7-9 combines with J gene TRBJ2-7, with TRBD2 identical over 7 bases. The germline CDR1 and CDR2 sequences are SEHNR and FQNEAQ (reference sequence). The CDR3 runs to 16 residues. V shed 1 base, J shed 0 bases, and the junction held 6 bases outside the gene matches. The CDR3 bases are TGTGCCAGCAGCTTAGAAGCGGGATACCGCTCCTACGAGCAGTACTTC. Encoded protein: CASSLEAGYRSYEQYF.

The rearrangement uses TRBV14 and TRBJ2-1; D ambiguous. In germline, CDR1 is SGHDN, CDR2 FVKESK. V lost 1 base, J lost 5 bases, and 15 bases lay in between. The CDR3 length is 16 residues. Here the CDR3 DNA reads TGTGCCAGCAGCCAAGCGCTCGGGCAACCGAACAATGAGCAGTTCTTC. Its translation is CASSQALGQPNNEQFF.

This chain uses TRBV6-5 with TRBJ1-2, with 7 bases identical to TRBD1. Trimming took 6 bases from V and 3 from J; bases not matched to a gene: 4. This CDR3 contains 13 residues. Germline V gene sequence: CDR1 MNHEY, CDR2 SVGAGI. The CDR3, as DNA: TGTGCCAGCAGCTGGGACAGCCACTATGGCTACACCTTC. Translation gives CASSWDSHYGYTF.

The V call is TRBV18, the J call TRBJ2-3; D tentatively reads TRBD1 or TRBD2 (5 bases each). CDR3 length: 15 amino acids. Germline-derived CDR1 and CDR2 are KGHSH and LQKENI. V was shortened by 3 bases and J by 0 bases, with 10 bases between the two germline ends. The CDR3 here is CASSPYGASTDTQYF. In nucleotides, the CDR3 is TGTGCCAGCTCACCGTACGGGGCTAGCACAGATACGCAGTATTTT.

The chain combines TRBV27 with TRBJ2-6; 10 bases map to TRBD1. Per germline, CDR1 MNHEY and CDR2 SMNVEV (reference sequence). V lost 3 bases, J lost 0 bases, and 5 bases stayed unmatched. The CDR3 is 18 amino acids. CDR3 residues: CASSFRTGGISGANVLTF. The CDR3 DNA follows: TGTGCCAGCAGTTTTCGGACAGGGGGTATCTCTGGGGCCAACGTCCTGACTTTC.

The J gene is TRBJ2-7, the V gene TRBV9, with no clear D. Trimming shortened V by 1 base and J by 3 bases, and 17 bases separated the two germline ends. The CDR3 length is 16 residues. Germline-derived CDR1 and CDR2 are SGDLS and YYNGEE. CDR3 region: CASSVSSASGYYEQYF. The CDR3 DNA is TGTGCCAGCAGCGTATCCAGCGCGAGTGGCTACTACGAGCAGTACTTC.

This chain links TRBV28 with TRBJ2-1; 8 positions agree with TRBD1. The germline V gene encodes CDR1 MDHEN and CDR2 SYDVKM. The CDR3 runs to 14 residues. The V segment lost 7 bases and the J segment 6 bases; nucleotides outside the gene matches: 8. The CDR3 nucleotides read TGTGCCAGCACCCCCAGACAGGGGCTCAATGAGCAGTTCTTC. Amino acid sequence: CASTPRQGLNEQFF.

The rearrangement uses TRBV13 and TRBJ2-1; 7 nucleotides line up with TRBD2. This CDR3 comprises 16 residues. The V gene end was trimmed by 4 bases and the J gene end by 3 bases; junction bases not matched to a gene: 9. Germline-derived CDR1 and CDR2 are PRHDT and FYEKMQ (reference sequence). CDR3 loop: CASSSWRTRDYNEQFF. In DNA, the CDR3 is TGTGCCAGCAGCTCTTGGCGGACTAGAGACTACAATGAGCAGTTCTTC. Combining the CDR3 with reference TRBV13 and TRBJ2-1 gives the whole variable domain AAGVIQSPRHLIKEKRETATLKCYPIPRHDTVYWYQQGPGQDPQFLISFYEKMQSDKGSIPDRFSAQQFSDYHSELNMSSLELGDSALYFCASSSWRTRDYNEQFFGPGTRLTVL.

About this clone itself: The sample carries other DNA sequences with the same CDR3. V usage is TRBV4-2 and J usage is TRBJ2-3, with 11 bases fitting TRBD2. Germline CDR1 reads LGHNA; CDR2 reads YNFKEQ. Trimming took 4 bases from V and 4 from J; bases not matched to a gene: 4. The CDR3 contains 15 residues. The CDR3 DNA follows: TGTGCCAGCAGCCCCCTAGCGGGAGGACCAGATACGCAGTATTTT. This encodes CASSPLAGGPDTQYF.